This section outlines one TCR beta chain sequence together with its context. Antigen unknown. This likely stems from a read error, as it lies one base from a far larger clone. This sample stems from a study of shared clonotypes between healthy human individuals. Study-wide results and caveats: Expectations were that clonotype sharing among donors would be affected by sequencing depth.

Sequencing used immunoSEQ multiplex PCR; TCRdb keeps in-frame clones, though not all of them. The sample includes about 1.1 million clones, approximately 80% seen only once; the top ten take about 0.89%. The specimen sequenced was memory CD4+ T cells from PBMCs. This sample's subset: CD45RA-negative fraction. The TCR was taken from a man aged 18 to 35 in good health. Some clones in this sample may be carry-over from other donors' samples.

The CDR3 here is CASSRGPLAGDNEQFF. For the CDR3, the DNA is TGTGCCAGCAGTCGCGGTCCATTAGCGGGGGACAATGAGCAGTTCTTC. J is TRBJ2-1 and V is TRBV5-4; 9 nucleotides match TRBD2. CDR1 and CDR2 (germline): SGHNT, YYREEE (reference sequence). The V segment lost 5 bases and the J segment 5 bases; nucleotides outside the gene matches: 11. The CDR3 consists of 16 residues.